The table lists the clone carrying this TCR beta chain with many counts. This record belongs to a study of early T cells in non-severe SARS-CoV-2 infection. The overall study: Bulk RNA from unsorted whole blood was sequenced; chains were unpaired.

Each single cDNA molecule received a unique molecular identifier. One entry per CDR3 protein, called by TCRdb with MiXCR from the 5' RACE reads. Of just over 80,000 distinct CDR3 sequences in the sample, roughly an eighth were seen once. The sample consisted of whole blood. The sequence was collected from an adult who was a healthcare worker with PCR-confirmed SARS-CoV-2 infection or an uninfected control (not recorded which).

The chain's CDR3 is CASSLQGVGDEQFF. In DNA, the CDR3 is TGTGCCAGCAGCTTACAGGGGGTGGGCGATGAGCAGTTCTTC. The chain combines TRBV7-2 with TRBJ2-1; 7 nucleotides line up with TRBD1. The CDR3 sequence is 14 residues long. The junction had 6 bases not matched to a gene; V was cut back by 2 bases and J by 8 bases. Germline lookup yields CDR1 SGHTA and CDR2 FQGNSA.